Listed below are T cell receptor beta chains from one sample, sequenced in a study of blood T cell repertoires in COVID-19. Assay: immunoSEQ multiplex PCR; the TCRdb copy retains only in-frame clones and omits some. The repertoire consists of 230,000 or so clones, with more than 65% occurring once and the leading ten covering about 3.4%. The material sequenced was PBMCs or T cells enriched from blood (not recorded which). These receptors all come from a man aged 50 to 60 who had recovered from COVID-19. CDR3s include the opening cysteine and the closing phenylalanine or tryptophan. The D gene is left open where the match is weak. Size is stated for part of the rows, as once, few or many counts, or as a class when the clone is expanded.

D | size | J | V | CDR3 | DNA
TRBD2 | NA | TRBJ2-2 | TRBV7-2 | CASALMTSGSTGELFF | TGTGCCAGCGCCTTGATGACTAGCGGGAGCACCGGGGAGCTGTTTTTT
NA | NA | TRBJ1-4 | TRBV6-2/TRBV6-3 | CASSYSARLFF | TGTGCCAGCAGTTACTCGGCGCGGCTGTTTTTT
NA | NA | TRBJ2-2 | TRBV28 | CASSPQRMSGNTGELFF | TGTGCCAGCAGCCCCCAAAGGATGAGCGGAAACACCGGGGAGCTGTTTTTT
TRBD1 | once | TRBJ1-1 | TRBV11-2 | CASRWQGAAEAFF | TGTGCCAGCAGGTGGCAGGGGGCGGCTGAAGCTTTCTTT
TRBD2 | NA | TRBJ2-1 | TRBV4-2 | CASSQDSGGQINEQFF | TGTGCCAGCAGCCAAGATTCGGGGGGGCAGATCAATGAGCAGTTCTTC
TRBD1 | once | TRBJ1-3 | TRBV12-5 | CASGLVTYERTGHILSGNTIYF | TGTGCTAGTGGTTTGGTGACCTATGAGAGGACAGGTCATATTTTGTCTGGAAACACCATATATTTT
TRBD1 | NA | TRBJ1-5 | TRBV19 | CASSGTGSNQPQHF | TGTGCCAGTAGTGGGACAGGGAGCAATCAGCCCCAGCATTTT
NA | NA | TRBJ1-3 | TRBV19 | CASTRQGWTDSGNTIYF | TGTGCCAGTACCCGCCAGGGCTGGACAGACTCTGGAAACACCATATATTTT
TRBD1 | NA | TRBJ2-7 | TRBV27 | CASRPQGAGGYEQYF | TGTGCCAGCAGACCTCAGGGGGCCGGGGGCTACGAGCAGTACTTC
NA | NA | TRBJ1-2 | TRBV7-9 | CASSPGDYGYTF | TGTGCCAGCAGCCCGGGGGACTATGGCTACACCTTC
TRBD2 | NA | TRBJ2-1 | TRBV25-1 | CASAGLAGENFQFF | TGTGCCAGCGCCGGACTAGCGGGGGAGAATTTCCAGTTCTTC
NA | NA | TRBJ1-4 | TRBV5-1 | CASRRGRGRTNEKLFF | TGCGCCAGCAGGCGGGGTAGAGGTAGAACTAATGAAAAACTGTTTTTT
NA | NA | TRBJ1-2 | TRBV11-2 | CASSRGYREGYTF | TGTGCCAGCAGCAGGGGGTATCGAGAGGGCTACACCTTC
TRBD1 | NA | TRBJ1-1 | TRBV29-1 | CSVLSGRGDTEAFF | TGCAGCGTCTTGTCGGGCAGGGGGGACACTGAAGCTTTCTTT
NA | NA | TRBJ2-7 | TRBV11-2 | CASSKEFRARGYEQYF | TGTGCCAGCAGCAAGGAGTTCAGAGCTCGGGGCTACGAGCAGTACTTC
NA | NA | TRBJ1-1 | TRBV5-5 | CASSPRVDSLNTEAFF | TGTGCCAGCAGCCCCCGGGTGGACAGCCTCAACACTGAAGCTTTCTTT
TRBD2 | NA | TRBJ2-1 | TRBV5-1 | CASSLGLAGLNEQFF | TGCGCCAGCAGCTTGGGCCTAGCGGGCCTCAATGAGCAGTTCTTC
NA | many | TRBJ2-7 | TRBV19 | CASSIGALSYEQYF | TGTGCCAGTAGTATCGGTGCCTTATCCTACGAGCAGTACTTC
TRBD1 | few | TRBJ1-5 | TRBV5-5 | CASSFLDRGVGNQPQHF | TGTGCCAGCAGCTTTCTGGACAGGGGTGTCGGCAATCAGCCCCAGCATTTT
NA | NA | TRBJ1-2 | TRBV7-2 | CASSLEKIGGGYTF | TGTGCCAGCAGCTTAGAGAAAATAGGGGGTGGCTACACCTTC
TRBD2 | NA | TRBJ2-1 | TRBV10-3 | CAIKAGDEQFF | TGTGCCATCAAAGCGGGGGATGAGCAGTTCTTC
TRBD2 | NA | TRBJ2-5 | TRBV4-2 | CASSQGDTSGVETQYF | TGTGCCAGCAGCCAAGGGGACACTAGCGGGGTAGAGACCCAGTACTTC
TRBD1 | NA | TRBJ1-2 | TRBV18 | CASSPMGQGNGYTF | TGTGCCAGCTCACCGATGGGACAGGGGAATGGCTACACCTTC
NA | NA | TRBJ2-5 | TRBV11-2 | CASSLQRETQYF | TGTGCCAGCAGCTTACAGCGAGAGACCCAGTACTTC
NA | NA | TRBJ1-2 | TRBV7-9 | CASSFQTGTYGYTF | TGTGCCAGCAGCTTCCAAACCGGTACCTATGGCTACACCTTC
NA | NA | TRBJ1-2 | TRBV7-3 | CASSTNRAGYTF | TGTGCCAGCAGCACAAACAGGGCTGGCTACACCTTC